A single sample gave rise to the 5 T cell receptor beta chains below, sequenced in a study of OX40 agonist ivuxolimab in advanced cancers. Libraries were prepared by immunoSEQ multiplex PCR; TCRdb keeps only in-frame clonotypes and omits some of them. This table holds 100,000 or so clones, approximately 90% found once. The sample consisted of CD4+ or CD8+ T cells sorted from blood, taken in a trial of the OX40 agonist ivuxolimab. These receptors all stem from an adult with an advanced solid tumor such as melanoma, head and neck, liver or kidney cancer.

The chain couples TRBV27 to TRBJ2-3; 8 bases fit TRBD2. J lost 2 bases, V lost 7 bases, and 8 bases had no gene match. Per the germline V gene, CDR1 is MNHEY and CDR2 is SMNVEV (reference sequence). This CDR3 region has 15 residues. CDR3 sequence reads: CASIPSGRPTDTQYF. CDR3 DNA sequence: TGTGCCAGCATCCCCAGCGGGAGACCCACAGATACGCAGTATTTT.

CDR3 sequence (DNA): TGTGCCAGCAGCCCTGACCCGGGACTAGCGGTTAAGGATGAGCAGTTCTTC. Translation gives CASSPDPGLAVKDEQFF. This chain links TRBV5-4 with TRBJ2-1; 11 bases agree with TRBD2. The CDR3 runs 17 residues. Unmatched junction bases numbered 14, after V lost 4 bases and J lost 8 bases. Germline-derived CDR1 and CDR2 are SGHNT and YYREEE (reference sequence).

The V and J genes are TRBV6-5 and TRBJ1-5; no clear D. The germline gives CDR1 MNHEY, CDR2 SVGAGI. The V end lost 6 bases, the J end lost 2 bases, and 14 bases lay between the germline ends. The CDR3 runs to 15 residues. CDR3 nucleotide sequence: TGTGCCAGCAGCCTTCACACCCCTCGCAATCAGCCCCAGCATTTT. Residues: CASSLHTPRNQPQHF.

The genes are TRBV29-1 and TRBJ1-2; a weak D match, TRBD1 (5 bases). CDR1 is SQVTM and CDR2 is ANQGSEA in the germline V gene. The CDR3 runs to 12 residues. The V and J ends lost 7 bases and 5 bases respectively, with 14 bases between them. The CDR3 reads CSAYTGLYGYTF. The CDR3 bases are TGCAGCGCTTATACAGGACTATATGGCTACACCTTC.

The rearrangement joins TRBV28 to TRBJ2-1; D uncertain. V shed 8 bases and J shed 5 bases, with 13 bases lying between them. CDR1 and CDR2 (germline): MDHEN, SYDVKM. The length of the CDR3 is 13 residues. The CDR3 here is CASHFHLDNEQFF. The DNA for the CDR3 is TGTGCCAGCCATTTTCATCTAGACAATGAGCAGTTCTTC.